A selection of T cell receptor beta chains follows, all from one sample in a study of human T cells and chemical hapten exposure. TCRdb itself ran the RACE reads through MiXCR, one entry per CDR3 protein. The sample has under 400,000 distinct CDR3 sequences, roughly 5.3% seen once. This sample comprised whole blood, obtained in connection with sensitization to the hapten diphenylcyclopropenone (DPC). The receptor source for this set is a woman between 50 and 59 years old with alopecia areata. Some clones in this sample may be carry-over from other donors' samples. Each CDR3 is given with its conserved first and last residue. The D gene is left open where the match is weak. Expanded clones are given a class, and other clones once, few, many or no size at all.

J | D | size | V | DNA | CDR3
TRBJ1-4 | TRBD1 | many | TRBV12-3/TRBV12-4 | TGTGCCAGCAGTCCCATTATACAGGGGGCGCGAGAAAAACTGTTTTTT | CASSPIIQGAREKLFF
TRBJ2-7 | . | . | TRBV27 | TGTGCCAGCAGTTTATCCCCATCCTACGAGCAGTACTTC | CASSLSPSYEQYF
TRBJ2-5 | . | many | TRBV5-1 | TGTGCCAGCAGCTCGGGACTCCAAGAGACCCAGTACTTC | CASSSGLQETQYF
TRBJ2-3 | . | many | TRBV4-3 | TGCGCCAGCAGTACCCGATTGATAGATACGCAGTATTTT | CASSTRLIDTQYF
TRBJ2-2 | . | many | TRBV6-5 | TGTGCCAGCAGCCGTAGCGGGAACACCGGGGAGCTGTTTTTT | CASSRSGNTGELFF
TRBJ1-5 | TRBD1 | . | TRBV12-3/TRBV12-4 | TGTGCCAGCAGATATGGGACAGATAGCAATCAGCCCCAGCATTTT | CASRYGTDSNQPQHF
TRBJ2-7 | . | many | TRBV29-1 | TGCAGCGGTGGTAGGCGGCGCGGTATCTACGAGCAGTACTTC | CSGGRRRGIYEQYF
TRBJ1-1 | . | . | TRBV15 | TGTGCCACCAGCAGAGATCTGCAAACTGAAGCTTTCTTT | CATSRDLQTEAFF
TRBJ2-1 | TRBD2 | many | TRBV10-2 | TGCGCCAGCACTAGCGGGAGCTCCTACAATGAGCAGTTCTTC | CASTSGSSYNEQFF
TRBJ2-2 | TRBD1 | . | TRBV2 | TGTGCCAGTGTAACGGGACAGGGGAACACCGTGGAGCTGTTTTTT | CASVTGQGNTVELFF
TRBJ2-7 | . | many | TRBV30 | TGTGCCTGGAGCGCCAGCTACGAGCAGTACTTC | CAWSASYEQYF
TRBJ2-7 | . | many | TRBV29-1 | TGCAGCGTCGAATCCAGGGACGAGCAGTACTTC | CSVESRDEQYF